This TCR beta chain stems from a study of T cells and Merkel cell carcinoma outcomes. Whole-study findings and limits: Merkel cell carcinoma outcomes were reportedly predicted by repertoire and T-cell density.

Sequencing used immunoSEQ multiplex PCR; TCRdb keeps in-frame clones, though not all of them. The table includes about 19,000 clones, roughly four fifths detected once. Comments on this clone: Its antigen remains unidentified.

This clonotype was obtained from a human donor with Merkel cell carcinoma. The source material was tumor tissue from Merkel cell carcinoma.

In nucleotides, the CDR3 is TGTGCCAGCAGCTTATATATTGCAACTAATGAAAAACTGTTTTTT. It yields the protein CASSLYIATNEKLFF. V is TRBV7-8 and J is TRBJ1-4; unclear D gene. The germline CDR1 and CDR2 sequences are SGHVS and FQNEAQ. This CDR3 spans 15 amino acids. V was pared by 2 bases and J by 0 bases, with 7 bases between. The full variable domain, rest sourced from reference TRBV7-8 and TRBJ1-4, is GAGVSQSPRYKVAKRGQDVALRCDPISGHVSLFWYQQALGQGPEFLTYFQNEAQLDKSGLPSDRFFAERPEGSVSTLKIQRTQQEDSAVYLCASSLYIATNEKLFFGSGTQLSVL.